A single sample is the source of the 32 T cell receptor beta chains below, sequenced in a study of response to subunit inactivated influenza vaccine. TCRdb passed the RT-PCR reads through MiXCR, listing each CDR3 protein once. The sample has more than 700,000 distinct CDR3 sequences, 21% seen once. The starting material was PBMCs from blood, obtained less than 6 days after vaccination. These receptors were taken from a man in his forties or fifties who received an inactivated influenza vaccine.

This sequence joins TRBV4-3 and TRBJ2-7; the match to TRBD2 covers 7 bases. With V trimmed by 1 base and J by 6 bases, 6 bases remained unmatched. Germline values: CDR1 LGHNA, CDR2 YSLEER. The CDR3 length is 14 residues. CDR3 nucleotide sequence: TGCGCCAGCAGCCAAGGTTTGGGAGGGGCCGAGCAGTACTTC. Protein: CASSQGLGGAEQYF.

The rearrangement uses TRBV7-2 and TRBJ2-7; D is perhaps TRBD1 (5 bases). The germline V and J ends were trimmed by 4 bases and 2 bases, with 12 bases remaining between them. The germline CDR1 and CDR2 sequences are SGHTA and FQGNSA. This CDR3 is built from 14 residues. The CDR3 DNA reads as TGTGCCAGCAGCTCAAGGACAAGACCCTACGAGCAGTACTTC. Protein: CASSSRTRPYEQYF. Looking up the rest from reference TRBV7-2 and TRBJ2-7 gives the full variable domain: GAGVSQSPSNKVTEKGKDVELRCDPISGHTALYWYRQSLGQGLEFLIYFQGNSAPDKSGLPSDRFSAERTGGSVSTLTIQRTQQEDSAVYLCASSSRTRPYEQYFGPGTRLTVT.

The V and J genes are TRBV5-1 and TRBJ1-4; D may be TRBD1 (6 bases). From germline, CDR1 is SGHRS and CDR2 YFSETQ. The CDR3 extends over 14 amino acids. V lost 4 bases to trimming and J lost 7 bases, with 14 bases between them. DNA for the CDR3: TGCGCCAGCAGCCCCTGGTTGGGGGCTGAAAAACTGTTTTTT. It translates to CASSPWLGAEKLFF.

This clonotype was counted only a few times. The V call is TRBV20-1, the J call TRBJ2-3; D not resolved. Looked up from germline, CDR1 is DFQATT and CDR2 is SNEGSKA (reference sequence). V was trimmed by 1 base and J by 2 bases, leaving 10 bases between them. The CDR3 runs to 14 residues. CDR3 amino acids: CSARGAANTDTQYF. The CDR3 region has the DNA TGCAGTGCTAGAGGAGCCGCCAACACAGATACGCAGTATTTT.

J is TRBJ2-2 and V is TRBV12-3 or TRBV12-4, with D possibly TRBD2 on 6 matching bases. V was trimmed by 3 bases and J by 4 bases, leaving 9 bases between them. This CDR3 contains 14 residues. CDR3 bases: TGTGCCAGCAGTTTGGGGGGACCCACCGGGGAGCTGTTTTTT. As protein: CASSLGGPTGELFF.

The V call is TRBV7-9, the J call TRBJ2-1; the D is unclear. CDR3 size: 13 residues. Germline V lookup: CDR1 SEHNR, CDR2 FQNEAQ (reference sequence). V was shortened by 5 bases and J by 9 bases, with 14 bases between the two germline ends. CDR3 DNA: TGTGCCAGCAGCCCACTCCCCCCGATTGAGCAGTTCTTC. It translates to CASSPLPPIEQFF.

In its sample, this clonotype was seen a few times. V and J are TRBV28 and TRBJ1-5, with 7 bases fitting TRBD1. V trimming: 2 bases; J trimming: 6 bases; junction bases outside the gene matches: 4. Germline-derived CDR1 and CDR2 are MDHEN and SYDVKM. The CDR3 contains 14 residues. For the CDR3, the DNA is TGTGCCAGCAGTTTAAGGGGGCGTCCTCAGCCCCAGCATTTT. This translates into CASSLRGRPQPQHF.

The chain combines TRBV6-5 with TRBJ2-7; perhaps TRBD1 as D (6 bases). CDR1 is MNHEY, CDR2 SVGAGI, per germline. This CDR3 region has 15 residues. V shed 2 bases and J shed 0 bases, with 11 bases lying between them. The CDR3 coding sequence is TGTGCCAGCAGTTACGACCAGGGGTCCTCCTACGAGCAGTACTTC. This sequence encodes CASSYDQGSSYEQYF.

V usage is TRBV20-1 and J usage is TRBJ2-5, with D perhaps given as TRBD1 or TRBD2 (5 bases each). Germline V gene sequence: CDR1 DFQATT, CDR2 SNEGSKA (reference sequence). The CDR3 totals 16 residues. The V and J ends lost 1 base and 0 bases respectively, with 15 bases between them. CDR3 nucleotide sequence: TGCAGTGCTAGAGCATACCGGGACCACAACCAAGAGACCCAGTACTTC. It translates to CSARAYRDHNQETQYF.

The rearrangement uses TRBV14 and TRBJ2-1, with D maybe TRBD2 (5 bases). Germline values: CDR1 SGHDN, CDR2 FVKESK. Trimming stripped 4 bases from V and 3 bases from J, with 10 bases between. This CDR3 has 14 residues. In DNA, the CDR3 is TGTGCCAGCAGCCGGCGAGGGCTCTACAATGAGCAGTTCTTC. This translates into CASSRRGLYNEQFF.

The V gene is TRBV3-1, the J gene TRBJ2-1, with D perhaps matching TRBD1 or TRBD2 (5 bases each). Germline V gene lookup returns CDR1 LGHDT and CDR2 YNNKEL (reference sequence). The CDR3 is 18 amino acids. Trimming took 0 bases from V and 0 from J, leaving 15 bases between them. The CDR3 nucleotides are TGTGCCAGCAGCCAAGAACTGGGGACCACCAGCTCCTACAATGAGCAGTTCTTC. As protein: CASSQELGTTSSYNEQFF.

This clonotype was detected a few times. This chain joins TRBV2 and TRBJ2-1; no clear D. Germline V CDR1 and CDR2: SNHLY, FYNNEI. This CDR3 is built from 10 residues. V gave up 5 bases and J gave up 9 bases, with 5 bases separating them. As DNA, the CDR3 is TGTGCCAGCAGTTTAGCTGAGCAGTTCTTC. Translated, it gives CASSLAEQFF.

This clonotype was seen more than once but under ten times. A junction end diverges from the germline sequence, so it may reflect a read error. The rearrangement uses TRBV12-3 or TRBV12-4 and TRBJ2-4; 7 bases map to TRBD1. The CDR3 consists of 15 residues. The CDR3 bases are TGTGCCAGCAGTTTATCCGGGACAGCCAGAAACATTCAGTACTTC. Protein sequence: CASSLSGTARNIQYF.

J is TRBJ2-7 and V is TRBV5-5; maybe TRBD1 (6 bases). From germline, CDR1 is SGHKS and CDR2 YYEKEE (reference sequence). With 0 bases removed from V and 2 bases from J, the gap between germline ends came to 9 bases. The CDR3 extends over 14 amino acids. In DNA form, the CDR3 reads TGTGCCAGCAGCTTGGAGTGGACAGCCTACGAGCAGTACTTC. This encodes CASSLEWTAYEQYF.

The sample holds many counts of this clonotype. The chain combines TRBV28 with TRBJ2-2, with 11 bases matching TRBD2. Unmatched junction bases numbered 2, after V lost 3 bases and J lost 5 bases. This CDR3 comprises 15 residues. Looked up from germline, CDR1 is MDHEN and CDR2 is SYDVKM. The CDR3 bases are TGTGCCAGCAGTTTTTGGACTAGCGGGACCGGGGAGCTGTTTTTT. This encodes CASSFWTSGTGELFF.

V gene TRBV20-1 combines with J gene TRBJ1-3, with 7 bases matching TRBD1. Germline values: CDR1 DFQATT, CDR2 SNEGSKA (reference sequence). The CDR3 totals 15 residues. Germline trimming cut 3 bases from V and 3 bases from J; bases unmatched to any gene: 8. CDR3: CSARAGQDVGNTIYF. Written as DNA, the CDR3 is TGCAGTGCTAGGGCCGGACAGGACGTTGGAAACACCATATATTTT.

This clonotype was found a few times. CDR3 in DNA: TGTGCCAGCAGTGATTGGAATGAGCAGTTCTTC. This translates into CASSDWNEQFF. The chain couples TRBV2 to TRBJ2-1; D remains unclear. CDR3 length: 11 residues. Germline loops: CDR1 SNHLY, CDR2 FYNNEI. V lost 3 bases and J 7 bases, leaving 4 bases between the germline ends.

This clonotype has a handful of counts. V is TRBV5-1 and J is TRBJ2-2, with D possibly TRBD1 on 6 matching bases. V was trimmed by 4 bases and J by 1 base, leaving 14 bases between them. The CDR3 has 16 amino acids. The germline CDR1 and CDR2 sequences are SGHRS and YFSETQ. The CDR3 nucleotides read TGCGCCAGCAGCGGAAAGACAGGAGTGAACACCGGGGAGCTGTTTTTT. Translation: CASSGKTGVNTGELFF.

The gene calls are TRBV4-2 and TRBJ2-2; D not certain. V gave up 2 bases and J gave up 0 bases, with 4 bases separating them. Germline V gives CDR1 LGHNA, CDR2 YNFKEQ. This CDR3 has 14 amino acids. The CDR3 DNA follows: TGTGCCAGCAGCCAAAGCCCGAACACCGGGGAGCTGTTTTTT. This translates into CASSQSPNTGELFF.

This clonotype was found a few times. The chain has TRBV6-5 and TRBJ1-1, with D possibly being TRBD1 (5 bases). This CDR3 is 15 amino acids long. Trimming took 0 bases from V and 6 from J, leaving 14 bases between them. CDR1 and CDR2 from the germline V gene are MNHEY and SVGAGI. The CDR3 sequence: CASSYSFGGGAEAFF. The DNA of the CDR3 is TGTGCCAGCAGTTACTCTTTCGGGGGAGGGGCTGAAGCTTTCTTT.

This clonotype was counted a few times. The chain is built from TRBV14 and TRBJ2-1; D not certain. Trimming removed 4 bases at V and 0 bases at J, with 13 bases between. Germline V CDR1 and CDR2: SGHDN, FVKESK. This CDR3 is 16 amino acids long. The CDR3 loop reads CASSRYGESSYNEQFF. CDR3 DNA: TGTGCCAGCAGCCGTTATGGAGAGAGCTCCTACAATGAGCAGTTCTTC.

This clonotype was seen ten or more times. This chain joins TRBV7-9 and TRBJ2-2; unclear D gene. The V end was cut by 5 bases, the J end by 1 base, with 5 bases between. This CDR3 comprises 13 residues. Germline V gene sequence: CDR1 SEHNR, CDR2 FQNEAQ (reference sequence). The CDR3 sequence: CASSPRNTGELFF. CDR3 DNA: TGTGCCAGCAGCCCCCGGAACACCGGGGAGCTGTTTTTT.

This clonotype was observed a handful of times. The chain joins TRBV6-1 to TRBJ2-1; 7 bases are shared with TRBD2. V lost 6 bases, J lost 5 bases, and 4 bases stayed unmatched. The CDR3 consists of 13 residues. Germline assignment: CDR1 MNHNS and CDR2 SASEGT. In nucleotides, the CDR3 is TGTGCCAGCAGAAGACTAGCTGACAATGAGCAGTTCTTC. Translating gives CASRRLADNEQFF.

A few counts support this clonotype. The chain employs TRBV20-1 and TRBJ2-5, with a tentative D call TRBD1 (5 bases). The V end was cut by 0 bases, the J end by 2 bases, with 13 bases between. CDR1 and CDR2 (germline): DFQATT, SNEGSKA (reference sequence). The CDR3 extends over 15 amino acids. As DNA, the CDR3 is TGCAGTGCTAGAGATTTAGTAGGGGTACAAGAGACCCAGTACTTC. Its protein is CSARDLVGVQETQYF.

The CDR3 reads CASSRQSWGLQYF. CDR3 bases: TGTGCCAGCAGCAGACAGTCGTGGGGGTTGCAGTATTTT. The chain carries TRBV7-2 and TRBJ2-3; D possibly uses TRBD1 or TRBD2 (5 bases each). The germline V gene has CDR1 SGHTA and CDR2 FQGNSA. The CDR3 loop spans 13 amino acids. V was clipped by 5 bases and J by 11 bases, with 17 bases between them.

This clonotype was counted only a few times. The chain carries TRBV28 and TRBJ1-5; TRBD1 agrees at 7 bases. V lost 7 bases and J lost 6; bases outside the gene matches: 12. Germline CDR1 and CDR2: MDHEN and SYDVKM. The length of the CDR3 is 15 residues. The CDR3 DNA is TGTGCCAGCAAATGGGGAAGGGGGCGCGTTCAGCCCCAGCATTTT. Translated: CASKWGRGRVQPQHF.

The chain couples TRBV20-1 to TRBJ2-5; 7 bases line up with TRBD2. The length of the CDR3 is 12 residues. The V and J ends lost 6 bases and 2 bases, in that order; junction bases with no gene match: 3. CDR1 and CDR2 (germline): DFQATT, SNEGSKA (reference sequence). CDR3 in DNA: TGCAGTGCGGCGGGAGAACAAGAGACCCAGTACTTC. Amino acids: CSAAGEQETQYF.

This clonotype has ten or more counts. The chain joins TRBV7-2 to TRBJ2-7; no definite D call. The CDR3 is 12 amino acids. V was clipped by 5 bases and J by 5 bases, with 10 bases between them. Looked up from germline, CDR1 is SGHTA and CDR2 is FQGNSA. Here the CDR3 DNA reads TGTGCCAGCAGCCTTTATTCGCACGAGCAGTACTTC. This translates into CASSLYSHEQYF.

This clonotype showed up just a few times. V is TRBV4-3 and J is TRBJ2-4; D is unresolved. V lost 1 base and J lost 1, with 14 bases in between. The CDR3 has 17 residues. The germline CDR1 and CDR2 sequences are LGHNA and YSLEER. The CDR3 region is CASSQVFWDVAKNIQYF. The CDR3 DNA reads as TGCGCCAGCAGCCAAGTTTTCTGGGATGTGGCCAAAAACATTCAGTACTTC.

This clonotype was counted only a few times. CDR3 sequence reads: CASSPTDRRGEQFF. The CDR3 DNA is TGTGCCAGCAGTCCTACAGACAGGCGCGGTGAGCAGTTCTTC. The V gene is TRBV12-3 or TRBV12-4, the J gene TRBJ2-1; tentative D call: TRBD1 (6 bases). This CDR3 has 14 residues. V was clipped by 5 bases and J by 9 bases, with 17 bases between them.

This clonotype has a handful of counts. V gene TRBV2 combines with J gene TRBJ1-2; D is ambiguous. Germline CDR1 and CDR2: SNHLY and FYNNEI. V was shortened by 10 bases and J by 6 bases, with 21 bases between the two germline ends. The CDR3 contains 14 residues. CDR3 sequence reads: CATTRGPQSDGYTF. In nucleotides, the CDR3 is TGTGCCACCACTCGCGGCCCTCAATCGGATGGCTACACCTTC.

This clonotype was seen just once. This rearrangement joins TRBV9 to TRBJ2-6, with D perhaps TRBD1 (5 bases). This CDR3 comprises 18 residues. Trimming shortened V by 1 base and J by 0 bases, and 14 bases separated the two germline ends. CDR1 is SGDLS and CDR2 is YYNGEE in the germline V gene. CDR3 protein: CASSVSRQGNSGANVLTF. The DNA of the CDR3 is TGTGCCAGCAGCGTATCTCGGCAGGGAAACTCTGGGGCCAACGTCCTGACTTTC.